This TCR beta chain derives from a study of spatial heterogeneity in lung cancer. Study results and limitations: Mutation tallies in tumors tracked expanded intratumoral alpha and beta TCR counts.

Trimming cost V 2 bases and J 2 bases, with 6 bases left between them. The CDR3 length is 13 residues. Germline V gene data show CDR1 as SGHTA and CDR2 as FQGTGA. The time point denotes: sample taken at primary tumor resection. MiXCR, run by TCRdb on the 5' RACE reads, gives a single entry per CDR3 protein. Of some 18,000 distinct CDR3 sequences listed, around 6.9% are singletons. This clonotype occurred many times. The antigen remains unidentified. The sample was lung tumor tissue, taken at surgery. V usage is TRBV7-3 and J usage is TRBJ1-2; D gene uncertain. The TCR was taken from a male donor with early-stage non-small cell lung cancer. The CDR3 loop is CASSLEPNYGYTF. In DNA, the CDR3 is TGTGCCAGCAGCTTAGAACCGAACTATGGCTACACCTTC.